This passage covers 7 T cell receptor beta chains from one sample sequenced in a study of T cell repertoires in cytomegalovirus infection. The antigens of these receptors remain unknown. TCRdb reprocessed the reads via MiXCR and lists one record per CDR3 protein. The data contain 550,000 to 700,000 distinct CDR3 sequences, roughly 43% of them singletons. Sample: cultured PBMCs, taken from culture after CMV antigen stimulation. The receptors shown here come from a human donor in good health (CMV status not recorded). Some clones in this sample may be carry-over from other donors' samples.

The J gene is TRBJ2-2, the V gene TRBV20-1; no clear D. The CDR3 spans 16 residues. V was pared by 3 bases and J by 2 bases, with 16 bases between. The germline V gene encodes CDR1 DFQATT and CDR2 SNEGSKA (reference sequence). The CDR3, as DNA: TGCAGTGCTAGGAGCCATGAATACCCTAACACCGGGGAGCTGTTTTTT. It specifies CSARSHEYPNTGELFF.

V gene TRBV7-2 combines with J gene TRBJ2-1; 10 nucleotides line up with TRBD2. CDR3 length equals 16 residues. Germline trimming cut 5 bases from V and 8 bases from J; bases unmatched to any gene: 12. Germline CDR1 SGHTA, CDR2 FQGNSA. DNA of the CDR3: TGTGCCAGCAGCCCCCCTAGCGGGGGTCCTTTCCATGAGCAGTTCTTC. Translation gives CASSPPSGGPFHEQFF.

This rearrangement joins TRBV20-1 to TRBJ1-4; D is undetermined. Germline CDR1 and CDR2: DFQATT and SNEGSKA (reference sequence). CDR3 length: 13 amino acids. V was pared by 3 bases and J by 0 bases, with 5 bases between. CDR3 sequence reads: CSARGATNEKLFF. In DNA form, the CDR3 reads TGCAGTGCTAGGGGTGCAACTAATGAAAAACTGTTTTTT.

The chain links TRBV20-1 to TRBJ2-5; 9 positions match TRBD2. This CDR3 is 15 amino acids long. V trimming: 3 bases; J trimming: 2 bases; junction bases outside the gene matches: 7. Germline V gives CDR1 DFQATT, CDR2 SNEGSKA (reference sequence). In nucleotides, the CDR3 is TGCAGTGCTAGGTCGTTAGCGGGAGCACAAGAGACCCAGTACTTC. Translated, it gives CSARSLAGAQETQYF.

This clonotype has just a few counts. As DNA, the CDR3 is TGTGCTAGTGGTTTGGGACTAGCGTCGCATGAGCAGTTCTTC. Encoded protein: CASGLGLASHEQFF. The chain joins TRBV12-5 to TRBJ2-1, with 8 bases lining up with TRBD2. Trimming cost V 1 base and J 8 bases; bases outside gene matches: 4. Germline V lookup: CDR1 LGHNT, CDR2 FRNRAP. The CDR3 is 14 amino acids.

This clonotype was observed a few times. The CDR3 coding sequence is TGTGCCAGTCACCAGGGGGCATCAAACTATGGCTACACCTTC. It yields the protein CASHQGASNYGYTF. The chain uses TRBV19 and TRBJ1-2, with 8 bases fitting TRBD1. This CDR3 spans 14 amino acids. V was pared by 8 bases and J by 2 bases, with 7 bases of the junction left unmatched. Germline loops: CDR1 LNHDA, CDR2 SQIVND (reference sequence).

The chain couples TRBV7-9 to TRBJ1-4; tentatively, D is TRBD1 (5 bases). The CDR3 spans 16 residues. Germline loops: CDR1 SEHNR, CDR2 FQNEAQ (reference sequence). Deletions cut 4 bases from V and 8 bases from J, with 20 bases between. The CDR3 DNA sequence: TGTGCCAGCAGCTCCTGGGGGAAGGGCGTTTACGAAAAACTGTTTTTT. This gives the protein CASSSWGKGVYEKLFF.